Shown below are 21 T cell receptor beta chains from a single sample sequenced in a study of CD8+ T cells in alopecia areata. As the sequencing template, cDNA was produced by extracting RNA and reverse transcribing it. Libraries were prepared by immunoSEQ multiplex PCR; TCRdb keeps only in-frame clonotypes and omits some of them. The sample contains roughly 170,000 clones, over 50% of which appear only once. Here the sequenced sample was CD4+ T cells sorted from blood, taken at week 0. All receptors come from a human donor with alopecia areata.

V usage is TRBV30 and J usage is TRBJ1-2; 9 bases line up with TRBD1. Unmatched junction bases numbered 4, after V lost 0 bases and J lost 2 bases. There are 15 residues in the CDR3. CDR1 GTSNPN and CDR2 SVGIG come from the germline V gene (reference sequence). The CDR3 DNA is TGTGCCTGGAGTGTACAGGGGGCCGTAAACTATGGCTACACCTTC. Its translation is CAWSVQGAVNYGYTF. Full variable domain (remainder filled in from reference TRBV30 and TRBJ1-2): SQTIHQWPATLVQPVGSPLSLECTVEGTSNPNLYWYRQAAGRGLQLLFYSVGIGQISSEVPQNLSASRPQDRQFILSSKKLLLSDSGFYLCAWSVQGAVNYGYTFGSGTRLTVV.

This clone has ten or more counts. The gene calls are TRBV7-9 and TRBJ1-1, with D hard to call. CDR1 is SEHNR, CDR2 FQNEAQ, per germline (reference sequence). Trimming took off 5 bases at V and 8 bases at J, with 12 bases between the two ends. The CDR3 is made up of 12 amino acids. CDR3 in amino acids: CASSDTSREAFF. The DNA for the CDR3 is TGTGCCAGCAGCGATACATCGAGGGAAGCTTTCTTT.

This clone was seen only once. The chain's CDR3 is CASSLVGWSGGSAKNIQYF. The CDR3 bases are TGTGCCAGCAGCTTAGTGGGGTGGAGCGGGGGGTCCGCCAAAAACATTCAGTACTTC. The rearrangement joins TRBV7-2 to TRBJ2-4; 9 positions agree with TRBD2. Germline CDR1 SGHTA, CDR2 FQGNSA. The CDR3 is 19 residues long. Germline trimming cut 1 base from V and 1 base from J; bases unmatched to any gene: 11.

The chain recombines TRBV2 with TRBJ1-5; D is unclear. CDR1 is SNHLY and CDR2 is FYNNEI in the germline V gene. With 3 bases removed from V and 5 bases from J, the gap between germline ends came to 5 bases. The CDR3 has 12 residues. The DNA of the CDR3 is TGTGCCAGCAGTGAGACCCATCAGCCCCAGCATTTT. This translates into CASSETHQPQHF.

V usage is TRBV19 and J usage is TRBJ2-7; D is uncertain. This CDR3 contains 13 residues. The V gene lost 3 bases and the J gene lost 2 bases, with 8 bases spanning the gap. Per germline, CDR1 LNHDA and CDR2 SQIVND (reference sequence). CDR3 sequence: CASSMKSPYEQYF. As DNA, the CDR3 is TGTGCCAGTAGTATGAAGAGTCCCTACGAGCAGTACTTC.

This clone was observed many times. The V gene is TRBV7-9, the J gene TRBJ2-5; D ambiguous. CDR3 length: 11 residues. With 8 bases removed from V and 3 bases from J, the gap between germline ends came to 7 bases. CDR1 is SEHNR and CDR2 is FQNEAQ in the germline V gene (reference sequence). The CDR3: CASSGEETQYF. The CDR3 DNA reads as TGTGCCAGCTCGGGTGAAGAGACCCAGTACTTC.

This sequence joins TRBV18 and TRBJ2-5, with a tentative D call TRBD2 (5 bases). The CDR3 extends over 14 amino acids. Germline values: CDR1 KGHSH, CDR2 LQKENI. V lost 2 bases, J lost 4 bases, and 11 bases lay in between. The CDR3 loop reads CASSPVSEGETQYF. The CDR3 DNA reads TGTGCCAGCTCACCAGTCAGTGAGGGAGAGACCCAGTACTTC.

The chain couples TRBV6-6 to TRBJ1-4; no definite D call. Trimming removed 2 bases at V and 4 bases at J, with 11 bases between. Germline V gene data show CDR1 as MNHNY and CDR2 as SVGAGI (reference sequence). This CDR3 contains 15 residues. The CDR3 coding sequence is TGTGCCAGCAGTTACCTCCGGCAGGTTAATGAAAAACTGTTTTTT. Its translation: CASSYLRQVNEKLFF.

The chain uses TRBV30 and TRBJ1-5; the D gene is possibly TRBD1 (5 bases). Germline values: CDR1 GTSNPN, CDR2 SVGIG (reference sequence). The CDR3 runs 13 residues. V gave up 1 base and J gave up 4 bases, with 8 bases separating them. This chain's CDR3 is CAWSADRNQPQHF. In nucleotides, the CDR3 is TGTGCCTGGAGTGCAGACAGAAATCAGCCCCAGCATTTT. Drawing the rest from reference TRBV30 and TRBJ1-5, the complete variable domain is SQTIHQWPATLVQPVGSPLSLECTVEGTSNPNLYWYRQAAGRGLQLLFYSVGIGQISSEVPQNLSASRPQDRQFILSSKKLLLSDSGFYLCAWSADRNQPQHFGDGTRLSIL.

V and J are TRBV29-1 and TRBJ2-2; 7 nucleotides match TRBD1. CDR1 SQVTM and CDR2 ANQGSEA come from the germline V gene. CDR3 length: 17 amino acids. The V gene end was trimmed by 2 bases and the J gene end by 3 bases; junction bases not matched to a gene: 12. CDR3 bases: TGCAGCGTTGAATGGGCCGCGACAGGGTTGGACACCGGGGAGCTGTTTTTT. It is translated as CSVEWAATGLDTGELFF.

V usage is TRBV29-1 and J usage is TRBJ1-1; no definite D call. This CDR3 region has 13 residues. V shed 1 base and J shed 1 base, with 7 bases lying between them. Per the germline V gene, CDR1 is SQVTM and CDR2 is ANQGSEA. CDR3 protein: CSVEGVKNTEAFF. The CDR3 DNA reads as TGCAGCGTTGAAGGGGTAAAGAACACTGAAGCTTTCTTT.

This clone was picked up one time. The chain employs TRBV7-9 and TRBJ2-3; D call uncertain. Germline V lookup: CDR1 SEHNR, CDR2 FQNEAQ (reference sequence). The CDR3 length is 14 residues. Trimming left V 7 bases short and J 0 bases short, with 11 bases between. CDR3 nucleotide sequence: TGTGCCAGCACTTGGGCAGCTAGCACAGATACGCAGTATTTT. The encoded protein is CASTWAASTDTQYF.

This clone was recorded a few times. The chain's CDR3 is CASSLGPRSEETQYF. CDR3 DNA: TGTGCCAGCAGCTTGGGACCCCGGTCGGAAGAGACCCAGTACTTC. The V gene is TRBV5-4, the J gene TRBJ2-5, with no clear D. This CDR3 comprises 15 residues. Germline V lookup: CDR1 SGHNT, CDR2 YYREEE (reference sequence). Trimming took 0 bases from V and 3 from J, leaving 12 bases between them.

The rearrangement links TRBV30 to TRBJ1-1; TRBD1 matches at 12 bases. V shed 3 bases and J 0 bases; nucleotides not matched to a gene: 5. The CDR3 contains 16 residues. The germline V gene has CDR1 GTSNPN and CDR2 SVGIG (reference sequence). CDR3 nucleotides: TGTGCCTGGAGGGGGACAGGGGGCGGGATGAACACTGAAGCTTTCTTT. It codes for CAWRGTGGGMNTEAFF. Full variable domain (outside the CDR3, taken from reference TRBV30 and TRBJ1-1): SQTIHQWPATLVQPVGSPLSLECTVEGTSNPNLYWYRQAAGRGLQLLFYSVGIGQISSEVPQNLSASRPQDRQFILSSKKLLLSDSGFYLCAWRGTGGGMNTEAFFGQGTRLTVV.

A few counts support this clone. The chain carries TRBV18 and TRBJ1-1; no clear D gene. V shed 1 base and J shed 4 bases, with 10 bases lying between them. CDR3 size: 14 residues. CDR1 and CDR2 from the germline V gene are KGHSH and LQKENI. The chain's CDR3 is CASSPLGQTTEAFF. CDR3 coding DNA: TGTGCCAGCTCACCACTCGGCCAAACCACTGAAGCTTTCTTT.

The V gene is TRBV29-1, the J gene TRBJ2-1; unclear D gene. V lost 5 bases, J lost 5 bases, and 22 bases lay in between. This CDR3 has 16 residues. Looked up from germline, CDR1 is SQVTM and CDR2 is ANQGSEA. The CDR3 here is CSVSRRTYGNHNEQFF. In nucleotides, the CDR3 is TGCAGCGTTTCTCGGCGGACGTACGGAAACCACAATGAGCAGTTCTTC.

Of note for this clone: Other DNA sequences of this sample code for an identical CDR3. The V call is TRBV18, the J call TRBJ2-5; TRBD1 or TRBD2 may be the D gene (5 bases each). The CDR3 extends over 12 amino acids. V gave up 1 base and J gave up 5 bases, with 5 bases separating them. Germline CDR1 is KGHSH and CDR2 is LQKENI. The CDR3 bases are TGTGCCAGCTCACCACGGGGGGAGACCCAGTACTTC. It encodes CASSPRGETQYF.

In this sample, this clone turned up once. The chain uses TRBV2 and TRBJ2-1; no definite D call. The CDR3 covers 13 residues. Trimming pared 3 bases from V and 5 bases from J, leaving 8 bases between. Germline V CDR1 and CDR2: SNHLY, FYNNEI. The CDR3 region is CASSEVANNEQFF. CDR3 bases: TGTGCCAGCAGTGAGGTAGCCAACAATGAGCAGTTCTTC.

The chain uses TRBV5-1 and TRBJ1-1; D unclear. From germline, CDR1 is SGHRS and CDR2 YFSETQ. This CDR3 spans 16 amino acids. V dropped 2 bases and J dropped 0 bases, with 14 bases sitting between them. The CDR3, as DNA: TGCGCCAGCAGCTTAACAACAGTAGCCATGAACACTGAAGCTTTCTTT. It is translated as CASSLTTVAMNTEAFF.

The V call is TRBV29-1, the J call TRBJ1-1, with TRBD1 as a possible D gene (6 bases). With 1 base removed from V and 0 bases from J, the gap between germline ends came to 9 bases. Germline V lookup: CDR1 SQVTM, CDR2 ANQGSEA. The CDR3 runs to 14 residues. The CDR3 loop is CSVEGTALNTEAFF. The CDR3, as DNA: TGCAGCGTTGAAGGGACAGCCCTGAACACTGAAGCTTTCTTT.

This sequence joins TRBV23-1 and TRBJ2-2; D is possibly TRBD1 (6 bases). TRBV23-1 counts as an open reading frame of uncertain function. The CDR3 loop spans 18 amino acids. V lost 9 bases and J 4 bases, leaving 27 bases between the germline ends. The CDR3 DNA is TGCGCCAGATGGGCCCAGGACAGAATACGCTTCGGCACCGGGGAGCTGTTTTTT. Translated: CARWAQDRIRFGTGELFF.